The 8 T cell receptor beta chains listed next were all sequenced from one sample in a study of technical replicates of blood from a handful of donors. Libraries were prepared by immunoSEQ multiplex PCR; TCRdb keeps only in-frame clonotypes and omits some of them. The profile covers around 83,000 clones, with roughly 94% appearing a single time and just over 0.25% taken by the ten largest. Sequences were obtained from T cells isolated from PBMCs. The receptor set was obtained from a human donor in good health.

The chain employs TRBV2 and TRBJ2-3; the D is unclear. This CDR3 has 11 residues. The germline V and J ends were trimmed by 4 bases and 6 bases, with 5 bases remaining between them. Germline V CDR1 and CDR2: SNHLY, FYNNEI. The CDR3 nucleotides read TGTGCCAGCAGTGTTTCGGATACGCAGTATTTT. It yields the protein CASSVSDTQYF.

This sequence joins TRBV5-1 and TRBJ2-7; a weak D match, TRBD1 (6 bases). CDR1 and CDR2 from the germline V gene are SGHRS and YFSETQ. V lost 7 bases and J lost 6, with 14 bases in between. The CDR3 consists of 12 residues. The CDR3 is CASVQGSGEQYF. CDR3 sequence (DNA): TGCGCCAGCGTCCAGGGGTCCGGCGAGCAGTACTTC.

The chain uses TRBV6-1 and TRBJ1-5, with TRBD1 as a possible D gene (5 bases). The CDR3 loop spans 14 amino acids. The V gene's germline CDR1 is MNHNS and CDR2 SASEGT. Deletions cut 7 bases from V and 5 bases from J, with 15 bases between. CDR3 amino acids: CASTVDSPYQPQHF. CDR3 bases: TGTGCCAGCACCGTAGACAGCCCCTATCAGCCCCAGCATTTT.

The genes are TRBV7-8 and TRBJ1-1; 9 bases agree with TRBD1. The germline gives CDR1 SGHVS, CDR2 FQNEAQ. The CDR3 loop spans 16 amino acids. After removal of 2 bases from V and 2 bases from J, the junction contained 6 bases not matched to a gene. DNA for the CDR3: TGTGCCAGCAGCTTATGGACAGGGGTGGCAAACACTGAAGCTTTCTTT. It specifies CASSLWTGVANTEAFF.

The rearrangement links TRBV29-1 to TRBJ2-5; TRBD2 matches at 13 bases. CDR3 length: 14 amino acids. Trimming at V came to 5 bases and at J to 3 bases, leaving 3 bases not matched to a gene. The germline V gene has CDR1 SQVTM and CDR2 ANQGSEA. The CDR3 reads CSVYGLAGEETQYF. The CDR3 nucleotides are TGCAGCGTTTACGGACTAGCGGGGGAAGAGACCCAGTACTTC.

The rearrangement joins TRBV10-3 to TRBJ2-5; perhaps TRBD1 as D (5 bases). Trimming shortened V by 4 bases and J by 5 bases, and 8 bases separated the two germline ends. CDR1 is ENHRY, CDR2 SYGVKD, per germline. This CDR3 comprises 12 residues. The CDR3 spells CAISVSGETQYF. DNA for the CDR3: TGTGCCATCAGTGTTTCAGGGGAGACCCAGTACTTC.

V is TRBV27 and J is TRBJ1-1; D remains unclear. Germline V gene lookup returns CDR1 MNHEY and CDR2 SMNVEV (reference sequence). V was cut by 5 bases and J by 4 bases, with 11 bases left in between. The CDR3 has 13 amino acids. Here the CDR3 DNA reads TGTGCCAGCAGTCCCCCACCGGGCACTGAAGCTTTCTTT. Encoded protein: CASSPPPGTEAFF.

This clone occurred once. The rearrangement uses TRBV5-6 and TRBJ1-2; maybe TRBD1 (6 bases). The CDR3 contains 13 residues. The V and J ends lost 4 bases and 7 bases respectively, with 14 bases between them. Germline values: CDR1 SGHDT, CDR2 YYEEEE. Here the CDR3 DNA reads TGTGCCAGCAGCGCAGCTCAGGGGCTTGGCTACACCTTC. It encodes CASSAAQGLGYTF.